This T cell receptor (beta chain) is from a study of blood T cells in healthy people across ages. This clonotype showed up just once. Its target is not known. Whole-study findings and limits: A roughly linear fall in TCR beta diversity per million T cells was seen with increasing age.

A sample-barcoded 5' primer and a J-beta primer mix were used in a second PCR of roughly 6 to 11 cycles. TCRdb reprocessed the 5' RACE reads via MiXCR and lists one record per CDR3 protein. The sample records hundreds of thousands of distinct CDR3 sequences, more than 40% being singletons. This CDR3 has 14 amino acids. From germline, CDR1 is MNHNS and CDR2 SASEGT. With 4 bases removed from V and 3 bases from J, the gap between germline ends came to 10 bases. The chain has TRBV6-1 and TRBJ1-3; unclear D gene. This receptor was obtained from a woman aged 55-70 years in good health. Material: blood. CDR3 DNA: TGTGCCAGCAGTGGGTCCGGGAATGGAAACACCATATATTTT. Its translation is CASSGSGNGNTIYF.